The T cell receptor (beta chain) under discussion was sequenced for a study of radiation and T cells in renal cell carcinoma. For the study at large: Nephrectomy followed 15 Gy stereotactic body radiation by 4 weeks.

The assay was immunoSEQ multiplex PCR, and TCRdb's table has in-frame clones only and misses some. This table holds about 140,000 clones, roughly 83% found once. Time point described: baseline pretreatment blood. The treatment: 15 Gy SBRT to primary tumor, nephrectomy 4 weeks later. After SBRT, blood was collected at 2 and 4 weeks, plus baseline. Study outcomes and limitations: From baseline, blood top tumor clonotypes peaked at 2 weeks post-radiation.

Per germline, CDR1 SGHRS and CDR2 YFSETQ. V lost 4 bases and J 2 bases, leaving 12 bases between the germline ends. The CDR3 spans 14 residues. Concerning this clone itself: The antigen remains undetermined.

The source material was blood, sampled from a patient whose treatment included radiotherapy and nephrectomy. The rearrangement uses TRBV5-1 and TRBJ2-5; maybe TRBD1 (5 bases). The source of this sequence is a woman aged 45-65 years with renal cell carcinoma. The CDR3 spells CASSPRALQETQYF. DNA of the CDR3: TGCGCCAGCAGCCCCAGGGCCCTACAAGAGACCCAGTACTTC.